These 22 T cell receptor beta chains were all obtained from the same sample, sequenced in a study of cytomegalovirus exposure and HLA in healthy donors. Primers for the PCR totalled 60 Vbeta and 13 Jbeta. Using immunoSEQ multiplex PCR, the repertoire was profiled, and TCRdb retains in-frame clones only, with some absent. The sample lists about 170,000 clones; approximately 83% were seen once. Input material: PBMCs. The receptor set was obtained from a boy aged 2-15 years in good health and CMV-seronegative.

This clone was seen a single time. V usage is TRBV28 and J usage is TRBJ2-2, with 7 bases aligning to TRBD1. The CDR3 is made up of 14 amino acids. Germline trimming cut 6 bases from V and 1 base from J; bases unmatched to any gene: 2. CDR1 and CDR2 from the germline V gene are MDHEN and SYDVKM. DNA of the CDR3: TGTGCCAGCAGAGGGACAGAGAACACCGGGGAGCTGTTTTTT. Residues: CASRGTENTGELFF.

The V call is TRBV5-6, the J call TRBJ1-3; D uncertain. The CDR3 is 14 residues long. Germline V CDR1 and CDR2: SGHDT, YYEEEE. The V gene lost 0 bases and the J gene lost 6 bases, with 10 bases spanning the gap. CDR3 amino acids: CASSLVTAENTIYF. As DNA, the CDR3 is TGTGCCAGCAGCTTGGTAACAGCTGAAAACACCATATATTTT. The variable domain in full, with the rest retrieved from reference TRBV5-6 and TRBJ1-3, is DAGVTQSPTHLIKTRGQQVTLRCSPKSGHDTVSWYQQALGQGPQFIFQYYEEEERQRGNFPDRFSGHQFPNYSSELNVNALLLGDSALYLCASSLVTAENTIYFGEGSWLTVV.

This clone was found once. The chain is built from TRBV29-1 and TRBJ1-1; TRBD1 is a possible D gene (6 bases). CDR3 size: 13 residues. Per germline, CDR1 SQVTM and CDR2 ANQGSEA. V lost 6 bases and J lost 1, with 12 bases in between. CDR3 in amino acids: CSVWGLGNTEAFF. Here the CDR3 DNA reads TGCAGCGTGTGGGGGCTGGGGAACACTGAAGCTTTCTTT.

This chain links TRBV19 with TRBJ2-3; 12 bases align to TRBD2. The CDR3 covers 16 residues. Trimming took 5 bases from V and 1 from J; bases not matched to a gene: 4. CDR1 and CDR2 from the germline V gene are LNHDA and SQIVND (reference sequence). The CDR3 reads CASSAWTSGGTDTQYF. CDR3 bases: TGTGCCAGTAGTGCCTGGACTAGCGGGGGCACAGATACGCAGTATTTT. The complete variable domain, with remaining parts taken from reference TRBV19 and TRBJ2-3, reads DGGITQSPKYLFRKEGQNVTLSCEQNLNHDAMYWYRQDPGQGLRLIYYSQIVNDFQKGDIAEGYSVSREKKESFPLTVTSAQKNPTAFYLCASSAWTSGGTDTQYFGPGTRLTVL.

The chain is built from TRBV5-6 and TRBJ2-5; 11 nucleotides line up with TRBD2. CDR1 SGHDT and CDR2 YYEEEE come from the germline V gene. This CDR3 has 16 amino acids. The trim removed 4 bases at V and 4 bases at J, leaving 9 bases unmatched. CDR3 sequence (DNA): TGTGCCAGCAGCCCAGCCGGGACTAGCGGATTAGAGACCCAGTACTTC. Encoded protein: CASSPAGTSGLETQYF.

The V gene is TRBV6-1, the J gene TRBJ2-1; D not resolved. Trimming took off 5 bases at V and 4 bases at J, with 3 bases between the two ends. Looked up from germline, CDR1 is MNHNS and CDR2 is SASEGT. This CDR3 is built from 11 residues. The CDR3 loop is CASSPYNEQFF. CDR3 DNA: TGTGCCAGCAGTCCATACAATGAGCAGTTCTTC.

The J gene is TRBJ1-1, the V gene TRBV27; tentatively, D is TRBD1 (6 bases). The germline CDR1 and CDR2 sequences are MNHEY and SMNVEV (reference sequence). CDR3 length: 14 amino acids. Trimming shortened V by 7 bases and J by 4 bases, and 16 bases separated the two germline ends. The CDR3 sequence: CASNQQGGGTEAFF. DNA for the CDR3: TGTGCCAGCAACCAACAGGGTGGGGGCACTGAAGCTTTCTTT.

The genes are TRBV19 and TRBJ2-2; 10 nucleotides agree with TRBD2. V gave up 6 bases and J gave up 3 bases; unmatched junction bases: 1. Looked up from germline, CDR1 is LNHDA and CDR2 is SQIVND (reference sequence). This CDR3 is 14 amino acids long. The CDR3 nucleotides read TGTGCCAGTAGAAGCGGGAGGGACACCGGGGAGCTGTTTTTT. It codes for CASRSGRDTGELFF.

This rearrangement joins TRBV2 to TRBJ2-1; 11 bases are shared with TRBD2. The CDR3 covers 15 residues. Germline loops: CDR1 SNHLY, CDR2 FYNNEI. Unmatched junction bases numbered 6, after V lost 5 bases and J lost 6 bases. CDR3 sequence: CASSNSGRDLNEQFF. CDR3 nucleotides: TGTGCCAGCAGTAATAGCGGGAGGGACCTCAATGAGCAGTTCTTC. Full variable domain (rest looked up from reference TRBV2 and TRBJ2-1): EPEVTQTPSHQVTQMGQEVILRCVPISNHLYFYWYRQILGQKVEFLVSFYNNEISEKSEIFDDQFSVERPDGSNFTLKIRSTKLEDSAMYFCASSNSGRDLNEQFFGPGTRLTVL.

The J gene is TRBJ2-3, the V gene TRBV7-8, with 7 bases identical to TRBD2. This CDR3 comprises 16 residues. Germline-derived CDR1 and CDR2 are SGHVS and FQNEAQ. Germline trimming cut 1 base from V and 5 bases from J; bases unmatched to any gene: 9. The CDR3 here is CASSLVVGGFGDTQYF. In DNA, the CDR3 is TGTGCCAGCAGCTTAGTGGTGGGAGGGTTCGGAGATACGCAGTATTTT. Drawing the rest from reference TRBV7-8 and TRBJ2-3, the complete variable domain is GAGVSQSPRYKVAKRGQDVALRCDPISGHVSLFWYQQALGQGPEFLTYFQNEAQLDKSGLPSDRFFAERPEGSVSTLKIQRTQQEDSAVYLCASSLVVGGFGDTQYFGPGTRLTVL.

The table lists this clone with a count of one. The chain has TRBV9 and TRBJ1-3, with unresolved D. CDR1 is SGDLS, CDR2 YYNGEE, per germline. Trimming pared 0 bases from V and 0 bases from J, leaving 7 bases between. The CDR3 runs to 15 residues. The CDR3 DNA reads as TGTGCCAGCAGCGTAGAGCCTCACTCTGGAAACACCATATATTTT. Translated, it gives CASSVEPHSGNTIYF.

The V call is TRBV30, the J call TRBJ2-3; 8 nucleotides line up with TRBD2. The germline CDR1 and CDR2 sequences are GTSNPN and SVGIG (reference sequence). The CDR3 is made up of 16 amino acids. J gave up 3 bases and V 0 bases, and 8 bases lay outside the gene matches. As DNA, the CDR3 is TGTGCCTGGAGTGTAAGACTAGCGCGAACTACAGATACGCAGTATTTT. Encoded protein: CAWSVRLARTTDTQYF.

This chain joins TRBV13 and TRBJ2-1; the match to TRBD2 covers 9 bases. Germline assignment: CDR1 PRHDT and CDR2 FYEKMQ (reference sequence). V shed 5 bases, J shed 9 bases, and the junction held 17 bases outside the gene matches. The CDR3 consists of 17 residues. The CDR3 sequence: CASSPGRAGTSSSEQFF. CDR3 DNA: TGTGCCAGCAGCCCTGGGAGGGCCGGGACTAGCTCCAGTGAGCAGTTCTTC. Full variable domain (outside the CDR3, taken from reference TRBV13 and TRBJ2-1): AAGVIQSPRHLIKEKRETATLKCYPIPRHDTVYWYQQGPGQDPQFLISFYEKMQSDKGSIPDRFSAQQFSDYHSELNMSSLELGDSALYFCASSPGRAGTSSSEQFFGPGTRLTVL.

This clone was recorded only once. This chain connects TRBV6-1 to TRBJ2-5, with TRBD1 as a possible D gene (5 bases). CDR1 and CDR2 from the germline V gene are MNHNS and SASEGT. The CDR3 covers 14 residues. V dropped 2 bases and J dropped 5 bases, with 12 bases sitting between them. The CDR3 region has the DNA TGTGCCAGCAGTGAAATTAGGGGTCGGGAGACCCAGTACTTC. The encoded protein is CASSEIRGRETQYF.

V gene TRBV5-1 combines with J gene TRBJ2-4; tentative D call: TRBD1 (6 bases). The V and J ends lost 3 bases and 7 bases respectively, with 14 bases between them. This CDR3 region has 14 residues. Looked up from germline, CDR1 is SGHRS and CDR2 is YFSETQ. For the CDR3, the DNA is TGCGCCAGCAGCTCACAGGGCCCTCGGAACATTCAGTACTTC. Its protein product is CASSSQGPRNIQYF.

V usage is TRBV5-6 and J usage is TRBJ1-2; the D gene is possibly TRBD1 (6 bases). The V end was cut by 5 bases, the J end by 4 bases, with 12 bases between. The V gene's germline CDR1 is SGHDT and CDR2 YYEEEE. The CDR3 extends over 13 amino acids. This CDR3 reads CASRDRDTYGYTF. The CDR3 DNA sequence: TGTGCCAGCAGGGACCGGGACACCTATGGCTACACCTTC.

This clone was found once. V is TRBV11-2 and J is TRBJ2-5, with D tentatively TRBD2 (5 bases). CDR1 is SGHAT, CDR2 FQNNGV, per germline. CDR3 size: 11 residues. Trimming cost V 5 bases and J 11 bases, with 12 bases left between them. For the CDR3, the DNA is TGTGCCAGCAGCAATCGAAGGGAGCAGTACTTC. It codes for CASSNRREQYF.

The CDR3 nucleotides are TGTGCCAGCAGTGAAATAGCGACCCAACCCAAAAACATTCAGTACTTC. It yields the protein CASSEIATQPKNIQYF. The chain combines TRBV6-1 with TRBJ2-4; D might be TRBD2 (5 bases). Germline lookup yields CDR1 MNHNS and CDR2 SASEGT. The CDR3 is 16 amino acids. V was cut by 2 bases and J by 2 bases, with 13 bases left in between.

This clone was observed once. The V gene is TRBV19, the J gene TRBJ2-7, with a weak D call TRBD1 (5 bases). Germline assignment: CDR1 LNHDA and CDR2 SQIVND (reference sequence). There are 14 residues in the CDR3. Trimming pared 7 bases from V and 2 bases from J, leaving 15 bases between. The CDR3: CASTPVRQPYEQYV. The CDR3 DNA reads as TGTGCCAGTACCCCTGTCCGACAGCCCTACGAGCAGTACGTC.

This clone turned up a few times. V is TRBV14 and J is TRBJ2-2, with D hard to call. Germline lookup yields CDR1 SGHDN and CDR2 FVKESK. The CDR3 extends over 13 amino acids. The ends were cut back, 2 bases at V and 7 bases at J, with 8 bases in the middle. For the CDR3, the DNA is TGTGCCAGCAGCCAAACGTCGGGCGGGGAGCTGTTTTTT. Protein product: CASSQTSGGELFF. Full variable domain (remainder filled in from reference TRBV14 and TRBJ2-2): EAGVTQFPSHSVIEKGQTVTLRCDPISGHDNLYWYRRVMGKEIKFLLHFVKESKQDESGMPNNRFLAERTGGTYSTLKVQPAELEDSGVYFCASSQTSGGELFFGEGSRLTVL.

The chain joins TRBV7-2 to TRBJ2-1; 11 positions match TRBD2. The germline V gene encodes CDR1 SGHTA and CDR2 FQGNSA. With 6 bases clipped from V and 7 bases from J, the junction kept 20 bases outside the gene matches. This CDR3 comprises 19 residues. The CDR3 spells CASSPAGTSGHYSGNEQFF. In nucleotides, the CDR3 is TGTGCCAGCAGTCCCGCGGGGACTAGCGGCCATTACTCGGGGAATGAGCAGTTCTTC.

The chain recombines TRBV7-6 with TRBJ2-1; TRBD1 aligns across 7 bases. The junction had 3 bases not matched to a gene; V was cut back by 0 bases and J by 10 bases. Germline V CDR1 and CDR2: SGHVS, FNYEAQ. This CDR3 is 13 amino acids long. CDR3 DNA: TGTGCCAGCAGCTTAGCTAGGGGGCGGGAGCAGTTCTTC. Amino acid sequence: CASSLARGREQFF.